The 13 T cell receptor beta chains presented below share a single source sample, sequenced in a study of shared clonotypes between healthy human individuals. CD45RO-negative cells were positively selected for CCR7, leaving out terminally differentiated effector memory CD45RA+ cells. Sequencing used immunoSEQ multiplex PCR; TCRdb keeps in-frame clones, though not all of them. The sample consists of hundreds of thousands of clones, 95% to 98% of them appearing once. Sequencing was performed on naive CD8+ T cells sorted from blood. These TCRs come from a man younger than 45 in good health.

The chain is built from TRBV28 and TRBJ1-5; the match to TRBD1 covers 8 bases. Germline lookup yields CDR1 MDHEN and CDR2 SYDVKM. The CDR3 length is 15 residues. Unmatched junction bases numbered 11, after V lost 7 bases and J lost 6 bases. For the CDR3, the DNA is TGTGCCAGCATTACAGGGGGAACGGGGAGTCAGCCCCAGCATTTT. The encoded protein is CASITGGTGSQPQHF.

The rearrangement links TRBV18 to TRBJ2-7; 9 bases align to TRBD1. The junction had 4 bases not matched to a gene; V was cut back by 3 bases and J by 4 bases. Germline values: CDR1 KGHSH, CDR2 LQKENI. The CDR3 is 14 amino acids. The CDR3 is CASSPRDRVYEQYF. In DNA, the CDR3 is TGTGCCAGCTCACCCAGGGACAGGGTATACGAGCAGTACTTC.

V gene TRBV2 combines with J gene TRBJ1-1; D call uncertain. Between the trimmed V and J ends, which lost 3 bases and 0 bases, there was a span of 8 bases. This CDR3 has 14 residues. Germline V gene sequence: CDR1 SNHLY, CDR2 FYNNEI. The CDR3 here is CASSDPHLNTEAFF. CDR3 DNA sequence: TGTGCCAGCAGTGACCCCCATTTGAACACTGAAGCTTTCTTT.

V and J are TRBV6-6 and TRBJ1-1, with 9 bases matching TRBD1. The trim removed 5 bases at V and 4 bases at J, leaving 2 bases unmatched. CDR1 and CDR2 from the germline V gene are MNHNY and SVGAGI (reference sequence). The CDR3 covers 13 residues. In nucleotides, the CDR3 is TGTGCCAGCAGTATGGACAGGGGCACTGAAGCTTTCTTT. Residues: CASSMDRGTEAFF.

This rearrangement joins TRBV7-9 to TRBJ2-7; the D is unclear. CDR1 SEHNR and CDR2 FQNEAQ come from the germline V gene (reference sequence). V gave up 0 bases and J gave up 4 bases, with 10 bases separating them. CDR3 size: 14 residues. In DNA form, the CDR3 reads TGTGCCAGCAGCTTAGCGATGGAAGGGTACGAGCAGTACTTC. Its translation is CASSLAMEGYEQYF.

The rearrangement joins TRBV7-2 to TRBJ1-1; 10 nucleotides match TRBD1. The germline V gene encodes CDR1 SGHTA and CDR2 FQGNSA. This CDR3 comprises 15 residues. V gave up 3 bases and J gave up 5 bases; unmatched junction bases: 6. CDR3 protein: CASSFPGQGRTEAFF. The CDR3 region has the DNA TGTGCCAGCAGCTTCCCGGGACAGGGGCGGACTGAAGCTTTCTTT.

The rearrangement joins TRBV7-6 to TRBJ1-2; 12 positions agree with TRBD1. The CDR3 is made up of 15 amino acids. After removal of 5 bases from V and 4 bases from J, the junction contained 5 bases not matched to a gene. Germline V gives CDR1 SGHVS, CDR2 FNYEAQ. The CDR3 loop reads CASSPLGQGAYGYTF. The CDR3 DNA is TGTGCCAGCAGCCCTCTGGGACAGGGGGCCTATGGCTACACCTTC.

The V and J genes are TRBV15 and TRBJ2-7; tentatively, D is TRBD1 (6 bases). CDR3 length equals 16 residues. Germline CDR1 LNHNV, CDR2 YYDKDF (reference sequence). Trimming cost V 0 bases and J 5 bases, with 17 bases left between them. CDR3 sequence: CATSRDYPGQENEQYF. In DNA form, the CDR3 reads TGTGCCACCAGCAGAGATTACCCGGGACAAGAGAACGAGCAGTACTTC.

The chain couples TRBV28 to TRBJ1-5, with TRBD1 matching over 7 bases. This CDR3 has 14 residues. Trimming cost V 5 bases and J 3 bases; bases outside gene matches: 4. CDR1 MDHEN and CDR2 SYDVKM come from the germline V gene. CDR3 in amino acids: CASSPRGYNQPQHF. CDR3 in DNA: TGTGCCAGCAGTCCCAGGGGGTACAATCAGCCCCAGCATTTT.

The rearrangement links TRBV7-7 to TRBJ2-1; 9 bases map to TRBD1. Germline CDR1 reads SSHAT; CDR2 reads FNYEAQ (reference sequence). This CDR3 has 13 amino acids. The V gene end was trimmed by 6 bases and the J gene end by 8 bases; junction bases not matched to a gene: 5. The CDR3 is CASRGQGSDEQFF. The CDR3 region has the DNA TGTGCCAGCAGGGGACAGGGTTCCGATGAGCAGTTCTTC. Combining the CDR3 with reference TRBV7-7 and TRBJ2-1 gives the whole variable domain GAGVSQSPRYKVTKRGQDVTLRCDPISSHATLYWYQQALGQGPEFLTYFNYEAQPDKSGLPSDRFSAERPEGSISTLTIQRTEQRDSAMYRCASRGQGSDEQFFGPGTRLTVL.

This chain joins TRBV7-9 and TRBJ2-1, with 8 nucleotides matching TRBD2. The CDR3 has 13 amino acids. The V gene's germline CDR1 is SEHNR and CDR2 FQNEAQ (reference sequence). V was pared by 7 bases and J by 6 bases, with 5 bases of the junction left unmatched. The CDR3 sequence is CASIKAGVNEQFF. The CDR3 region has the DNA TGTGCCAGCATCAAAGCGGGAGTCAATGAGCAGTTCTTC.

This chain uses TRBV2 with TRBJ2-3; D is perhaps TRBD2 (5 bases). Germline assignment: CDR1 SNHLY and CDR2 FYNNEI. Deletions cut 7 bases from V and 0 bases from J, with 8 bases between. This CDR3 is built from 13 residues. In nucleotides, the CDR3 is TGTGCCAGCACTGGAGGAAGCACAGATACGCAGTATTTT. This codes for CASTGGSTDTQYF.

This sequence joins TRBV5-5 and TRBJ2-7; maybe TRBD1 (6 bases). In germline, CDR1 is SGHKS, CDR2 YYEKEE (reference sequence). V lost 4 bases to trimming and J lost 2 bases, with 16 bases between them. There are 15 residues in the CDR3. In DNA form, the CDR3 reads TGTGCCAGCAGCCCCTCGACAGGAGCCACCTACGAGCAGTACTTC. Translation gives CASSPSTGATYEQYF.